Listed here are 27 T cell receptor beta chains from one sample, sequenced in a study of T cells expressing NK-cell markers. TCRdb processed the 5' RACE reads again and assigns one entry to each CDR3 protein, with no DNA. The table lists about 540,000 distinct CDR3 sequences. Sequencing was carried out using blood T cells: a sorted CD56 or NKG2C T cell subset, CD4+ or CD8+ T cells, or bulk PBMC T cells (not recorded which). These receptors all come from a man between 18 and 29 years old in good health.

The chain combines TRBV20-1 with TRBJ1-2; TCRdb's D gene call, TRBD1, goes unchecked for lack of DNA. The CDR3 spans 15 residues. Germline V lookup: CDR1 DFQATT, CDR2 SNEGSKA (reference sequence). This CDR3 reads CSARGAYGLNYGYTF.

The V call is TRBV29-1, the J call TRBJ1-1; TCRdb proposes TRBD1, but this gene call is untestable without DNA. The CDR3 loop spans 14 amino acids. The germline CDR1 and CDR2 sequences are SQVTM and ANQGSEA. CDR3 residues: CSVPSGGDHTEAFF.

The J gene is TRBJ2-1, the V gene TRBV20-1; TCRdb names TRBD2, which stays unverified in the absence of DNA. The CDR3 is made up of 18 amino acids. Germline loops: CDR1 DFQATT, CDR2 SNEGSKA (reference sequence). CDR3 loop: CSARDSWAGGSSYNEQFF.

The genes are TRBV12-3 or TRBV12-4 and TRBJ2-3. This CDR3 contains 12 residues. The CDR3 loop reads CATQRSTDTQYF.

The J gene is TRBJ2-3, the V gene TRBV20-1; TCRdb reports TRBD1, a call that lacks DNA to check it against. The CDR3 runs 13 residues. CDR1 is DFQATT, CDR2 SNEGSKA, per germline (reference sequence). CDR3 sequence reads: CSSPIGGTDTQYF.

This chain connects TRBV6-6 to TRBJ2-7; TCRdb proposes TRBD1, but this gene call is untestable without DNA. The CDR3 runs to 13 residues. Per the germline V gene, CDR1 is MNHNY and CDR2 is SVGAGI (reference sequence). CDR3 sequence reads: CASSSRGPYEQYF.

The chain links TRBV6-2 or TRBV6-3 to TRBJ2-3; the TCRdb call, TRBD2, lacks DNA for checking. Germline CDR1 reads MNHEY; CDR2 reads SVGEGT. This CDR3 spans 14 amino acids. Here the CDR3 reads CASSYSGTSDTQYF.

The chain joins TRBV3-1 to TRBJ2-7; checking the TCRdb D call of TRBD2 is not possible without DNA. The CDR3 totals 12 residues. Germline V gives CDR1 LGHDT, CDR2 YNNKEL (reference sequence). The CDR3 spells CASSHWGAEQYF.

The genes are TRBV7-9 and TRBJ2-5; as DNA is missing, the TRBD2 call by TCRdb cannot be tested. The CDR3 is 14 residues long. Germline CDR1 SEHNR, CDR2 FQNEAQ (reference sequence). The chain's CDR3 is CASTGERRQETQYF.

This sequence joins TRBV12-3 or TRBV12-4 and TRBJ2-5. The CDR3 runs 16 residues. The CDR3 loop reads CASSPIHSNGTETQYF.

The rearrangement links TRBV7-3 to TRBJ1-5. CDR1 and CDR2 from the germline V gene are SGHTA and FQGTGA. CDR3 length: 13 amino acids. The CDR3 reads CASSLSWDQPQHF.

The rearrangement uses TRBV7-2 and TRBJ1-6; TCRdb names TRBD1, which stays unverified in the absence of DNA. Germline V gene lookup returns CDR1 SGHTA and CDR2 FQGNSA. CDR3 size: 15 residues. CDR3 residues: CASSGGGVRTSPLHF.

This chain joins TRBV19 and TRBJ2-6. Germline loops: CDR1 LNHDA, CDR2 SQIVND (reference sequence). The CDR3 is made up of 13 amino acids. The CDR3 is CASNAPGANVLTF.

The CDR3 region is CASSFDPGTLADTQYF. The chain joins TRBV5-5 to TRBJ2-3; as DNA is missing, the TRBD1 call by TCRdb cannot be tested. Germline loops: CDR1 SGHKS, CDR2 YYEKEE (reference sequence). The CDR3 contains 16 residues.

The chain employs TRBV24-1 and TRBJ2-1; TCRdb lists TRBD1, though no DNA is available to test this call. CDR1 KGHDR and CDR2 SFDVKD come from the germline V gene. The CDR3 totals 16 residues. CDR3 sequence: CATSDLGQGVVDEQFF.

J is TRBJ1-1 and V is TRBV11-2; with no DNA, the TCRdb D assignment of TRBD1 cannot be verified. The CDR3 spans 14 residues. Germline loops: CDR1 SGHAT, CDR2 FQNNGV. The CDR3 loop is CASSSDWTTGRAFF.

This chain uses TRBV12-3 or TRBV12-4 with TRBJ2-6; TCRdb's D call, TRBD1, is unchecked because there is no DNA. The CDR3 is 20 amino acids. The CDR3: CASSLGRTGGEPSGANVLTF.

This rearrangement joins TRBV12-3 or TRBV12-4 to TRBJ1-1. This CDR3 spans 14 amino acids. This chain's CDR3 is CASSYSLMNTEAFF.

The chain employs TRBV15 and TRBJ2-5; TCRdb's D call, TRBD2, is unchecked because there is no DNA. Germline CDR1 and CDR2: LNHNV and YYDKDF (reference sequence). The CDR3 spans 16 residues. The CDR3 sequence is CATTQNLRPSVEAQYF.

The chain links TRBV2 to TRBJ2-1; TCRdb reports TRBD1, a call that lacks DNA to check it against. Germline V lookup: CDR1 SNHLY, CDR2 FYNNEI. The CDR3 loop spans 12 amino acids. CDR3: CASSETRNEQFF.

The J gene is TRBJ1-3, the V gene TRBV7-2. This CDR3 is 16 amino acids long. Germline V gene lookup returns CDR1 SGHTA and CDR2 FQGNSA. The CDR3 loop is CASSLGGPRTGNTIYF. The full variable domain, its missing parts supplied by reference TRBV7-2 and TRBJ1-3, is GAGVSQSPSNKVTEKGKDVELRCDPISGHTALYWYRQSLGQGLEFLIYFQGNSAPDKSGLPSDRFSAERTGGSVSTLTIQRTQQEDSAVYLCASSLGGPRTGNTIYFGEGSWLTVV.

The rearrangement links TRBV14 to TRBJ2-1. The CDR3 loop spans 16 amino acids. Germline V CDR1 and CDR2: SGHDN, FVKESK. The CDR3 loop is CASSPSAGRHYNEQFF.

The J gene is TRBJ2-7, the V gene TRBV3-1; no DNA is available, so the TRBD2 call from TCRdb remains unchecked. Germline V gene data show CDR1 as LGHDT and CDR2 as YNNKEL (reference sequence). The CDR3 runs to 15 residues. The CDR3 here is CASSQAASGSYEQYF.

The gene calls are TRBV5-1 and TRBJ2-7; the TRBD1 assignment by TCRdb is unverifiable without DNA. From germline, CDR1 is SGHRS and CDR2 YFSETQ. CDR3 length equals 14 residues. The CDR3 here is CASSGGTGISRQYF.

The chain combines TRBV20-1 with TRBJ1-1; TCRdb picks TRBD1, but there is no DNA to check that call. This CDR3 spans 12 amino acids. Looked up from germline, CDR1 is DFQATT and CDR2 is SNEGSKA (reference sequence). CDR3 sequence: CSAADRRAEAFF.

The chain joins TRBV27 to TRBJ2-2; checking the TCRdb D call of TRBD1 is not possible without DNA. The CDR3 covers 16 residues. Germline V lookup: CDR1 MNHEY, CDR2 SMNVEV (reference sequence). This CDR3 is CASKSLTPESTGELFF.

The chain links TRBV20-1 to TRBJ2-4; the D gene TCRdb calls, TRBD2, cannot be checked with no DNA. Germline V gene lookup returns CDR1 DFQATT and CDR2 SNEGSKA (reference sequence). The CDR3 loop spans 16 amino acids. CDR3 sequence: CSADGSGDLAKNIQYF.